This T cell receptor (beta chain) was documented in a study of CD8 T cells in Susac syndrome. With random hexamers, reverse transcription was performed on roughly 0.5 to 1 ug of RNA. Across 54 Vbeta and 13 Jbeta, TCR beta CDR3 was amplified with immunoSEQ multiplex PCR. Via MiXCR, TCRdb re-called the immunoSEQ multiplex PCR reads, giving one row per CDR3 protein. The table lists 150,000 or so distinct CDR3 sequences, approximately 94% of them singletons. The sequence derives from a human donor with multiple sclerosis. Sequences were obtained from CD4+ T cells from PBMCs.

The CDR3 is CASSQETRYGYTF. The CDR3 DNA sequence: TGTGCCAGCAGCCAAGAAACACGCTATGGCTACACCTTC. The chain carries TRBV3-1 and TRBJ1-2; D is uncertain. Germline-derived CDR1 and CDR2 are LGHDT and YNNKEL (reference sequence). The V gene lost 0 bases and the J gene lost 4 bases, with 6 bases spanning the gap. CDR3 length: 13 residues.